The subject of this entry is one T cell receptor (beta chain). Unmatched junction bases numbered 10, after V lost 4 bases and J lost 2 bases. The germline V gene encodes CDR1 LNHDA and CDR2 SQIVND (reference sequence). This CDR3 is built from 17 residues. The source of the sample is a study of blood T cell repertoires in COVID-19. In the original processing: Researchers report that nucleated cell counts were estimated from reference gene primer amplification. TCRdb's table, derived via immunoSEQ multiplex PCR, lists solely in-frame clones and lacks some. V and J calls and clone size are given by that table; D and trimming were obtained from the DNA. This sample has roughly 250,000 clones, with about 93% found just once.

Sequencing used peripheral blood. The chain recombines TRBV19 with TRBJ2-3; the match to TRBD1 covers 9 bases. This receptor was taken from a young man with COVID-19, enrolled during active disease. Here the CDR3 DNA reads TGTGCCAGTAGTAGAATATGGACAGGGGAGGACACAGATACGCAGTATTTT. Its protein is CASSRIWTGEDTDTQYF.